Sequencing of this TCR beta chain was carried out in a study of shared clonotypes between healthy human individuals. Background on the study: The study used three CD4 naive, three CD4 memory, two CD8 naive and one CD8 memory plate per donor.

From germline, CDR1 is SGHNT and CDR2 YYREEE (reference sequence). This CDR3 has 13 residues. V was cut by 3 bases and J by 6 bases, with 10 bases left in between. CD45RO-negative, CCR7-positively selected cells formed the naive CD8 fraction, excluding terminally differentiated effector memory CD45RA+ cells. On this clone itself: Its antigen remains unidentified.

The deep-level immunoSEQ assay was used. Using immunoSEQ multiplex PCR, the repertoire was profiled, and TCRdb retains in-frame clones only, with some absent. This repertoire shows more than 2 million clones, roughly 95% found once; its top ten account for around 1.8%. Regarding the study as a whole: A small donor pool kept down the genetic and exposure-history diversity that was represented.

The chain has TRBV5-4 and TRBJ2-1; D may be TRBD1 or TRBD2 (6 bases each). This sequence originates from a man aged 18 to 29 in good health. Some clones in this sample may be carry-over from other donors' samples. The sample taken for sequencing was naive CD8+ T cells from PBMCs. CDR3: CASSYGGRNEQFF. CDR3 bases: TGTGCCAGCAGCTACGGGGGCCGCAATGAGCAGTTCTTC.